One and the same sample provided the 5 T cell receptor beta chains below, sequenced in a study of cytomegalovirus exposure and HLA in healthy donors. With 60 Vbeta and 13 Jbeta primers, the PCR was carried out. Sequenced by immunoSEQ multiplex PCR; TCRdb stores in-frame clones only, minus some. The table lists around 190,000 clones, about 78% of them singletons. The sample comprised PBMCs. The origin of the receptors is a man aged 35 to 55 in good health and CMV-seronegative.

V is TRBV10-3 and J is TRBJ2-7; TRBD1 matches 8 bases. J gave up 1 base and V 6 bases, and 8 bases lay outside the gene matches. The CDR3 totals 15 residues. Germline V lookup: CDR1 ENHRY, CDR2 SYGVKD. CDR3 region: CAIRLGTGSSYEQYF. CDR3 in DNA: TGTGCCATCAGACTGGGGACAGGCAGTTCCTACGAGCAGTACTTC.

The CDR3 region is CASSQGSTNQPQHF. The CDR3 DNA follows: TGTGCCAGCTCCCAGGGGTCGACCAATCAGCCCCAGCATTTT. V gene TRBV18 combines with J gene TRBJ1-5; D might be TRBD1 (6 bases). The CDR3 runs 14 residues. The germline CDR1 and CDR2 sequences are KGHSH and LQKENI. The V and J ends lost 6 bases and 3 bases respectively, with 12 bases between them.

The chain links TRBV6-6 to TRBJ2-3; 7 bases match TRBD1. The CDR3 has 16 amino acids. Trimming removed 0 bases from V and 5 bases from J; junction bases left unmatched: 8. The germline gives CDR1 MNHNY, CDR2 SVGAGI (reference sequence). This CDR3 reads CASSYSRGGPRDTQYF. The DNA for the CDR3 is TGTGCCAGCAGTTACTCGAGAGGGGGCCCAAGAGATACGCAGTATTTT.

The gene calls are TRBV5-6 and TRBJ1-6; tentatively, D is TRBD1 (6 bases). The CDR3 length is 15 residues. Germline V CDR1 and CDR2: SGHDT, YYEEEE. Trimming pared 3 bases from V and 7 bases from J, leaving 14 bases between. The CDR3 region has the DNA TGTGCCAGCAGCTCCAATAGGGGGAGCAATTCACCCCTCCACTTT. It specifies CASSSNRGSNSPLHF.

The rearrangement joins TRBV9 to TRBJ1-6; D gene ambiguous. From germline, CDR1 is SGDLS and CDR2 YYNGEE. CDR3 length: 14 amino acids. V lost 0 bases and J 5 bases, leaving 6 bases between the germline ends. CDR3 DNA: TGTGCCAGCAGCGTAGGAGAAAATAATTCACCCCTCCACTTT. As protein: CASSVGENNSPLHF.